This T cell receptor (beta chain) was found in a study of early T cells in non-severe SARS-CoV-2 infection (dated by TCRdb to about 2021). Broadly, across the study: Because TCR sequencing was done on bulk RNA from unsorted whole blood, the alpha and beta chains could not be paired.

Inclusive of the bounding cysteine and phenylalanine, the CDR3 is 13 residues long. CDR3 DNA only is kept here, 39 bases in frame from base 1. V and J lose 1 base and 7 bases, and a span of 10 bases separates them. The germline V gene specifies SGHNT as CDR1 and YENEEA as CDR2. The investigation overall reported the following: Matching against VDJdb was skewed toward anti-spike CD8 responses, likely underestimated virus-specific expansions, and missed private and CD4 specificities.

Library generation was performed with 5' RACE. The sample was run on a NextSeq 500. In the TCR library protocol, unique molecular identifiers were attached to individual cDNA molecules to correct for PCR bias and sequencing error. Sequencing covered both TCR alpha and beta chains, and within each sample the abundances of alpha and beta sequences were tightly co-correlated. As for the authors' bioinformatics: V gene, J gene and CDR3 annotation of TCR sequences was performed with Decombinator V4. Expanded TCRs were defined as changing significantly between any two time points under a Poisson model with p below 0.0001. Abundances of TCRs were expressed as counts per million after normalisation to the total number of TCRs sequenced in each sample. MAIT TCRs were defined by TRAV1-2 paired with TRAJ12, TRAJ20 or TRAJ33, and iNKT TCRs by TRAV10 paired with TRAJ18. VDJdb, accessed 1 November 2021, was searched for CMV, EBV and SARS-CoV-2 annotated TCRs, with TCRs annotated for multiple antigens excluded. The public reads were quality trimmed at Q25 with fastp and then assembled into clones with MiXCR by TCRdb, keeping productive beta chains. Entries that share a CDR3 protein sequence are merged under the most common genes and DNA. The V and J calls reflect TCRdb's pipeline rather than the authors' work. The sample table shows about 47,000 distinct CDR3 sequences, and 9.4% are seen once. Over 4% of the sample is in the top ten clones.

A case-control design nested within a healthcare worker cohort in London, UK, was used, with weekly nasopharyngeal swab PCR tests and blood sampling performed. Between 23 and 31 March 2020, the week of the UK lockdown, healthcare workers were enrolled and then followed up weekly for as long as 16 weeks. This clonotype was observed a few times. The specificity of this receptor is unknown. Base-call qualities are not available, and no considerably larger clone is one nucleotide away. The receptor's source is an adult who was a healthcare worker with PCR-confirmed SARS-CoV-2 infection or an uninfected control (not recorded which). The material sequenced was whole blood, taken at baseline. The V gene is TRBV11-3 and the J gene is TRBJ1-1, with the D gene call left open. The CDR3 loop reads CASSLAPTLEAFF. The sequenced DNA: TGTGCCAGCAGCTTAGCGCCGACACTTGAAGCTTTCTTT. The variable domain in full, with residues beyond the CDR3 obtained from the reference TRBV11-3 and TRBJ1-1 genes, is EAGVVQSPRYKIIEKKQPVAFWCNPISGHNTLYWYLQNLGQGPELLIRYENEEAVDDSQLPKDRFSAERLKGVDSTLKIQPAELGDSAVYLCASSLAPTLEAFFGQGTRLTVV.